Following are 7 T cell receptor beta chains from one sample sequenced in a study of Ad26.COV2.S vaccination and SARS-CoV-2 variants. As for treatment: over 15 received Ad26.COV2.S at low or high dose, single or two shots; about 5 received placebo; per-sample allocation not given. Material that was analyzed had been drawn on day 63 after the first vaccine or placebo injection. Repertoires were generated with immunoSEQ multiplex PCR, while TCRdb's copy carries only in-frame clones and drops some. This table has around 320,000 clones, around 87% appearing once. The sequencing here drew on peripheral blood, taken in a trial of Ad26.COV2.S vaccine versus placebo. The receptors here all came from a person aged 18-65 years who received the Ad26.COV2.S COVID-19 vaccine or a placebo.

CDR3 in amino acids: CAISSGGINQPQHF. The CDR3 DNA reads as TGTGCCATCAGTTCCGGGGGTATTAATCAGCCCCAGCATTTT. The chain uses TRBV10-3 and TRBJ1-5, with a possible D match to TRBD1 (5 bases). In germline, CDR1 is ENHRY, CDR2 SYGVKD. This CDR3 contains 14 residues. Trimming removed 5 bases at V and 4 bases at J, with 12 bases between.

CDR3 nucleotides: TGTGCCAGCAGCCAAGATCGAGGAGGGGCCAAAACCAAAAGAGGCTCCTATAATTCACCCCTCCACTTT. Protein product: CASSQDRGGAKTKRGSYNSPLHF. This chain connects TRBV14 to TRBJ1-6; D may be TRBD1 (5 bases). V dropped 0 bases and J dropped 0 bases, with 27 bases sitting between them. CDR1 SGHDN and CDR2 FVKESK come from the germline V gene. This CDR3 is built from 23 residues.

The J gene is TRBJ2-1, the V gene TRBV9; 7 bases agree with TRBD2. Germline trimming cut 0 bases from V and 5 bases from J; bases unmatched to any gene: 5. The CDR3 runs to 15 residues. Per the germline V gene, CDR1 is SGDLS and CDR2 is YYNGEE. CDR3 residues: CASSVGAGKHNEQFF. CDR3 DNA sequence: TGTGCCAGCAGCGTAGGAGCGGGAAAGCACAATGAGCAGTTCTTC.

J is TRBJ2-3 and V is TRBV15; TRBD2 is a possible D gene (6 bases). V lost 6 bases to trimming and J lost 1 base, with 11 bases between them. CDR1 is LNHNV and CDR2 is YYDKDF in the germline V gene (reference sequence). The CDR3 runs 14 residues. Here the CDR3 reads CATRGGRGTDTQYF. The CDR3 DNA reads TGTGCCACCAGGGGAGGCCGGGGCACAGATACGCAGTATTTT.

The V and J genes are TRBV6-5 and TRBJ1-5; D possibly corresponds to TRBD1 (5 bases). CDR3 length equals 14 residues. Germline CDR1 MNHEY, CDR2 SVGAGI. Trimming took off 7 bases at V and 5 bases at J, with 15 bases between the two ends. The CDR3 DNA is TGTGCCAGCAAGAAGGGACCCCAGGATCAGCCCCAGCATTTT. Its protein is CASKKGPQDQPQHF.

The chain uses TRBV11-1 and TRBJ1-4; D ambiguous. The CDR3 is 13 amino acids. V gave up 3 bases and J gave up 5 bases, with 7 bases separating them. From germline, CDR1 is SGHAT and CDR2 FQDESV (reference sequence). CDR3 sequence (DNA): TGTGCCAGCAGCTTCCAGGCGAATGAAAAACTGTTTTTT. This gives the protein CASSFQANEKLFF.

The chain is built from TRBV20-1 and TRBJ2-3, with D hard to call. The germline gives CDR1 DFQATT, CDR2 SNEGSKA (reference sequence). Trimming removed 5 bases from V and 5 bases from J, with 5 bases in between. There are 10 residues in the CDR3. The CDR3: CSADRDTQYF. DNA for the CDR3: TGCAGTGCTGACCGAGATACGCAGTATTTT.